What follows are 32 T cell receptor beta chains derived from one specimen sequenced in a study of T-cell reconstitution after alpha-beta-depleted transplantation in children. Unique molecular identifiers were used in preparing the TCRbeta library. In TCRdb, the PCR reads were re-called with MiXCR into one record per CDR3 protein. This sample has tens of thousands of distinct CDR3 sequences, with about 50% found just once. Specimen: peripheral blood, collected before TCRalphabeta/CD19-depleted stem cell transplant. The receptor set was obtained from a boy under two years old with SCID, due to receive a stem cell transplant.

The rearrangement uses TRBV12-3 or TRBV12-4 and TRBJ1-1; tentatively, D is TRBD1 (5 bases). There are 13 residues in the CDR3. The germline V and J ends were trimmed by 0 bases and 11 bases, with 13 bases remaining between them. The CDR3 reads CASSLAGTAVAFF. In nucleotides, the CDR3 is TGTGCCAGCAGTTTAGCCGGGACGGCCGTGGCTTTCTTT.

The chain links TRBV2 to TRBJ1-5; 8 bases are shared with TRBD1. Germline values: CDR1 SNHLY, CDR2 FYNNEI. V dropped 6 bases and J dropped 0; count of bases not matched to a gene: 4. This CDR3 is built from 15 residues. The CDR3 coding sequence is TGTGCCAGCAGCGACAGGGGTGATAGCAATCAGCCCCAGCATTTT. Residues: CASSDRGDSNQPQHF. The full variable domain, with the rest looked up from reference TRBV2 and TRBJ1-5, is EPEVTQTPSHQVTQMGQEVILRCVPISNHLYFYWYRQILGQKVEFLVSFYNNEISEKSEIFDDQFSVERPDGSNFTLKIRSTKLEDSAMYFCASSDRGDSNQPQHFGDGTRLSIL.

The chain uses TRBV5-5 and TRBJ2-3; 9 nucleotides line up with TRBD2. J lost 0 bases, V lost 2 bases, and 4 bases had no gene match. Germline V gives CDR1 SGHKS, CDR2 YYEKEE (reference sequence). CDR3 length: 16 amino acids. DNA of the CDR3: TGTGCCAGCAGCTTCCCGACTAGCGGAAGCACAGATACGCAGTATTTT. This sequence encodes CASSFPTSGSTDTQYF.

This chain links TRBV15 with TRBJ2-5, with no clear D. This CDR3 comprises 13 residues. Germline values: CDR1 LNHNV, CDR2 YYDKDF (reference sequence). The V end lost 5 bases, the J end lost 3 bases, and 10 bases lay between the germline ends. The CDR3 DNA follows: TGTGCCACCAGCCCCGATAGTGAAGAGACCCAGTACTTC. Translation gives CATSPDSEETQYF.

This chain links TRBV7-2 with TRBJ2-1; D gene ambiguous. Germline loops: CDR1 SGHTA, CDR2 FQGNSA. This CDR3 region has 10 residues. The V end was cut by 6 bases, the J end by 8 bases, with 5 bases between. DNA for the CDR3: TGTGCCAGCAGGGGTTATGAGCAGTTCTTC. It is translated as CASRGYEQFF.

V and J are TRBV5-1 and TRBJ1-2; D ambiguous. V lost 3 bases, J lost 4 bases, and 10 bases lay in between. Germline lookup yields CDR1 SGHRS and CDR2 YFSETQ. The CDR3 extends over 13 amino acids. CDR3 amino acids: CASSSRPVYGYTF. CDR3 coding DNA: TGCGCCAGCAGCTCGCGACCCGTCTATGGCTACACCTTC.

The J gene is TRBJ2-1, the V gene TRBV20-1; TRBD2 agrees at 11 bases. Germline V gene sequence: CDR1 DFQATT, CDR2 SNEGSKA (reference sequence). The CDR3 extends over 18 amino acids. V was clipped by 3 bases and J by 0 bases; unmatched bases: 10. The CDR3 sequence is CSARAGTSGHPSYNEQFF. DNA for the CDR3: TGCAGTGCTAGGGCCGGGACTAGCGGCCACCCCTCCTACAATGAGCAGTTCTTC.

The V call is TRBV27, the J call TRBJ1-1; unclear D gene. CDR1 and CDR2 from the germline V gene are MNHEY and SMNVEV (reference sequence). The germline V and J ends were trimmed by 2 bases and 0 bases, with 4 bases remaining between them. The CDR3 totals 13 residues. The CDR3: CASSLVLNTEAFF. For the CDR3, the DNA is TGTGCCAGCAGTTTAGTGCTGAACACTGAAGCTTTCTTT.

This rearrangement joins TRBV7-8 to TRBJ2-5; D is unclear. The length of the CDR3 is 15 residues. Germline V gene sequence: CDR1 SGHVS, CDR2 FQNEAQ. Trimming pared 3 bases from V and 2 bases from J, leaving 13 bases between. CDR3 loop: CASSFRRQLQETQYF. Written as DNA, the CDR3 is TGTGCCAGCAGCTTCCGCAGGCAATTGCAAGAGACCCAGTACTTC.

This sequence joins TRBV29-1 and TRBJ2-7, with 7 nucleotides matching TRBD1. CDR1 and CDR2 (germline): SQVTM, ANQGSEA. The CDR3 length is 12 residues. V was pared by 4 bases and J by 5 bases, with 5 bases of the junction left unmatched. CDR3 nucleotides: TGCAGCGTTGGGGAACAGGGGAACGAGCAGTACTTC. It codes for CSVGEQGNEQYF.

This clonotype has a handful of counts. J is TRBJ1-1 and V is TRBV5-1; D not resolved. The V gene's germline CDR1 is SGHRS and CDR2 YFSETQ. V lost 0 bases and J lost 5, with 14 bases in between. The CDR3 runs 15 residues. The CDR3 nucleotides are TGCGCCAGCAGCTTGGTAAACAGCCGTGGAACTGAAGCTTTCTTT. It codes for CASSLVNSRGTEAFF.

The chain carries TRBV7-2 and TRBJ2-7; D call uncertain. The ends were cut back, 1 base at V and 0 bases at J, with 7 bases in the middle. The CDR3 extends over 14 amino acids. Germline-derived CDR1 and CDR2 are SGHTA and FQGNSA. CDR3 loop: CASSLGSSSYEQYF. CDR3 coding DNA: TGTGCCAGCAGCTTAGGGAGTAGCTCCTACGAGCAGTACTTC.

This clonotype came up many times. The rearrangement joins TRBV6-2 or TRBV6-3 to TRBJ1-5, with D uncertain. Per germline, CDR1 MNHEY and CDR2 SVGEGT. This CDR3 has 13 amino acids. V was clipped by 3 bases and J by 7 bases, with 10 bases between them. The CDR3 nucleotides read TGTGCCAGCAGTTATTGGAGGGCCCAGCCCCAGCATTTT. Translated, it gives CASSYWRAQPQHF.

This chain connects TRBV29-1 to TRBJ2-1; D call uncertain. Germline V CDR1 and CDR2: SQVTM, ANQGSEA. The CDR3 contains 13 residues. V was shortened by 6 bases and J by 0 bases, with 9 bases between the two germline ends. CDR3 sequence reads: CSVYTSSYNEQFF. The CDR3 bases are TGCAGCGTCTACACGAGCTCCTACAATGAGCAGTTCTTC.

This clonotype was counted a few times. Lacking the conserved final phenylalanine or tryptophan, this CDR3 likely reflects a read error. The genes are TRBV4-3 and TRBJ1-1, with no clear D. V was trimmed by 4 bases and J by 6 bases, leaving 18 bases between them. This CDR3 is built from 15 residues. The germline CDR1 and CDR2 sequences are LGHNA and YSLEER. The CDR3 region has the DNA TGCGCCAGCAGCCCCCGACACACCTCGGGTGCTGAAGCTTTCCTT. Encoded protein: CASSPRHTSGAEAFL.

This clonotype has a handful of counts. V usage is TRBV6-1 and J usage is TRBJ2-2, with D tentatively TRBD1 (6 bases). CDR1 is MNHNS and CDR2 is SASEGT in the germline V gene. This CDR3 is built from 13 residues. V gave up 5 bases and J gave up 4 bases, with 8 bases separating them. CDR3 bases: TGTGCCAGCAGTCGGGACACCACCGGGGAGCTGTTTTTT. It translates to CASSRDTTGELFF.

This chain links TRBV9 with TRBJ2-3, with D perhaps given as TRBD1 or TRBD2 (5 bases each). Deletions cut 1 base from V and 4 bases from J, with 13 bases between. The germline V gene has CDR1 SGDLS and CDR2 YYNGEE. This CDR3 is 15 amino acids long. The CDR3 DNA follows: TGTGCCAGCAGCGTAAGGGACGGGGCATCAGATACGCAGTATTTT. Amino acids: CASSVRDGASDTQYF.

The CDR3 is CASSPPRGLRETQYF. CDR3 DNA sequence: TGTGCCAGCAGCCCCCCCCGGGGCCTAAGGGAGACCCAGTACTTC. This chain links TRBV13 with TRBJ2-5; D may match TRBD1 or TRBD2 (5 bases each). The germline CDR1 and CDR2 sequences are PRHDT and FYEKMQ (reference sequence). The CDR3 runs 15 residues. The V and J ends lost 5 bases and 5 bases respectively, with 18 bases between them.

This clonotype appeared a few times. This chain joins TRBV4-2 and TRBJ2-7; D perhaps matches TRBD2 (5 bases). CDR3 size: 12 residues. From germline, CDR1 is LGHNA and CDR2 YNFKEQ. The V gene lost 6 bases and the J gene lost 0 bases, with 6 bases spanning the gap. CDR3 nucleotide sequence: TGTGCCAGCAGTGGAGGCTCCTACGAGCAGTACTTC. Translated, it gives CASSGGSYEQYF.

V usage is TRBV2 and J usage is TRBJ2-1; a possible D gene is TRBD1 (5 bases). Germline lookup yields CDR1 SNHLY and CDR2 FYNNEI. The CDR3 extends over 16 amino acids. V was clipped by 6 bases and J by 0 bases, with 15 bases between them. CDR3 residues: CASRDPLRGSYNEQFF. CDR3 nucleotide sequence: TGTGCCAGCAGGGACCCTTTAAGGGGCTCCTACAATGAGCAGTTCTTC.

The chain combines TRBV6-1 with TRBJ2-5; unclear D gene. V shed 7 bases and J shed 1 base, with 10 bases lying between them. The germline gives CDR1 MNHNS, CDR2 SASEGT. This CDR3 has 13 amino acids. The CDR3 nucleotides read TGTGCCAGCACGACCGTCATCCAAGAGACCCAGTACTTC. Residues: CASTTVIQETQYF.

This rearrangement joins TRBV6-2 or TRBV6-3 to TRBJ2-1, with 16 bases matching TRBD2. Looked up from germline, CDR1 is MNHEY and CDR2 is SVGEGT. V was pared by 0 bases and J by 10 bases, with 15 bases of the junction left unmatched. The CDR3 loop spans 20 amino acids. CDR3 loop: CASSYSRITGLAGGPKEQFF. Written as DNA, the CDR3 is TGTGCCAGCAGTTACTCGAGGATCACGGGACTAGCGGGGGGGCCCAAAGAGCAGTTCTTC.

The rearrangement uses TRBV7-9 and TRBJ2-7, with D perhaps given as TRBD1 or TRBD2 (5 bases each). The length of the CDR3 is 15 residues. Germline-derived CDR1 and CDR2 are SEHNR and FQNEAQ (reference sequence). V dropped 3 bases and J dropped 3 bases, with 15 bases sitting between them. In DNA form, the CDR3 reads TGTGCCAGCAGCTTCAGTGGGACGGTGGGCTACGAGCAGTACTTC. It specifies CASSFSGTVGYEQYF.

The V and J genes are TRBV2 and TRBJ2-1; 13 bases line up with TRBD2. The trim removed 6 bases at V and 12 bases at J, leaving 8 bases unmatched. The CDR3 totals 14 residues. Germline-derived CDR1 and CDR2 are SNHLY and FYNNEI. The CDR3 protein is CASRGTSGVGVQFF. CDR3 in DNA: TGTGCCAGCAGGGGGACTAGCGGGGTTGGTGTGCAGTTCTTC.

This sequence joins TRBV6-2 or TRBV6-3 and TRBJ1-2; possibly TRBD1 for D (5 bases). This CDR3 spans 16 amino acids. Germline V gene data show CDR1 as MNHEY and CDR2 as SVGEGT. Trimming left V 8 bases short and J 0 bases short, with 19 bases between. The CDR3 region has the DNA TGTGCCAGCGAGGACGGGACGCCAGAAGCTAACTATGGCTACACCTTC. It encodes CASEDGTPEANYGYTF.

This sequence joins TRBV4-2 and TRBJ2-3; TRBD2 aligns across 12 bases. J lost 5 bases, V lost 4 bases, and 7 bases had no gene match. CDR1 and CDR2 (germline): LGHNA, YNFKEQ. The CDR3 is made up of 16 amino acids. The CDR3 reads CASSPGTSGRRDTQYF. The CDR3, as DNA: TGTGCCAGCAGCCCGGGGACTAGCGGGCGGAGAGATACGCAGTATTTT.

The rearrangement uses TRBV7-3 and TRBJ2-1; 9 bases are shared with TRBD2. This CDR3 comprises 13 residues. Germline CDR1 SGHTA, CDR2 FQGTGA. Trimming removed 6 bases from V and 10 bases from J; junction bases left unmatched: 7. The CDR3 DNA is TGTGCCAGCAGTCCGGGACTAGCAAGGGAGCAGTTCTTC. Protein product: CASSPGLAREQFF.

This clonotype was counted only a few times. The CDR3 coding sequence is TGCAGTGCCCTTACCCCGGCCAGCGCCCTCTCCTACGAGCAGTACTTC. It specifies CSALTPASALSYEQYF. The V and J genes are TRBV20-1 and TRBJ2-7; no clear D. CDR1 is DFQATT and CDR2 is SNEGSKA in the germline V gene (reference sequence). This CDR3 has 16 residues. The ends were cut back, 6 bases at V and 0 bases at J, with 21 bases in the middle.

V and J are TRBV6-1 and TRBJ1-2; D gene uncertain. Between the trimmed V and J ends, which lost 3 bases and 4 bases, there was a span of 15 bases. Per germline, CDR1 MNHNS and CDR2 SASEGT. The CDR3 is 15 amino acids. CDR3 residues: CASSDRNGPFYGYTF. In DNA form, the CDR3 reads TGTGCCAGCAGTGACCGCAACGGGCCGTTCTATGGCTACACCTTC.

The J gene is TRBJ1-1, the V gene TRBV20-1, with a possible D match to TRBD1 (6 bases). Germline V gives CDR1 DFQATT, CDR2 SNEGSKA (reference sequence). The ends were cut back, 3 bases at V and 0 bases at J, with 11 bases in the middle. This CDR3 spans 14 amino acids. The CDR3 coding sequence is TGCAGTGCTAGGGGGGGGGCTTTGAACACTGAAGCTTTCTTT. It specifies CSARGGALNTEAFF.

Written as DNA, the CDR3 is TGCAGTGCTAGAGAGGGGGGGCGAGACGCTTTCTTT. Its translation: CSAREGGRDAFF. V is TRBV20-1 and J is TRBJ1-1, with a weak D call TRBD1 (6 bases). The CDR3 is 12 amino acids. Germline CDR1 DFQATT, CDR2 SNEGSKA (reference sequence). The ends were cut back, 0 bases at V and 11 bases at J, with 13 bases in the middle.

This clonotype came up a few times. This CDR3 is CASSYDSGGSTDTQYF. In DNA form, the CDR3 reads TGCGCCAGCAGCTACGATAGCGGGGGGAGCACAGATACGCAGTATTTT. V gene TRBV5-1 combines with J gene TRBJ2-3; 10 bases line up with TRBD2. The CDR3 is 16 amino acids. Germline V gives CDR1 SGHRS, CDR2 YFSETQ. J lost 0 bases, V lost 3 bases, and 4 bases had no gene match.